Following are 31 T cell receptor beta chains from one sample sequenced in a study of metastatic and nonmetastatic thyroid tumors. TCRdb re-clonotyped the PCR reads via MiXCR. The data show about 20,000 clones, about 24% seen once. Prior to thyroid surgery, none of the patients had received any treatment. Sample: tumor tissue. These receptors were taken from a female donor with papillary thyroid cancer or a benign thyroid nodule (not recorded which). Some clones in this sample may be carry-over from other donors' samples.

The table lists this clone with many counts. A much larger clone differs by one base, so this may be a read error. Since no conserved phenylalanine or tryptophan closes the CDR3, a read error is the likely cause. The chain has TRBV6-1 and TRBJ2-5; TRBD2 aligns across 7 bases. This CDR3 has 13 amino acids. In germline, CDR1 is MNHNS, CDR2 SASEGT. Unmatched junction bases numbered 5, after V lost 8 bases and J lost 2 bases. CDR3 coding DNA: TGTGCCAGCGGGGGGGGGAGGCAAGAGACCCAGTACCTC. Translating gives CASGGGRQETQYL.

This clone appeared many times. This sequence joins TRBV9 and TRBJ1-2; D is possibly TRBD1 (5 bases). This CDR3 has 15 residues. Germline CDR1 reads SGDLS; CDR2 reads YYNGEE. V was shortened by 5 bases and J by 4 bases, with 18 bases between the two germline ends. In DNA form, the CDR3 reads TGTGCCAGCAGTCCCGTTGAGAAGACAGTCTATGGCTACACCTTC. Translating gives CASSPVEKTVYGYTF.

The CDR3 protein is CASSLAPVGEQYF. CDR3 nucleotide sequence: TGCGCCAGCAGCTTGGCCCCCGTGGGTGAGCAGTACTTC. This sequence joins TRBV5-1 and TRBJ2-7, with D unresolved. CDR3 size: 13 residues. Germline lookup yields CDR1 SGHRS and CDR2 YFSETQ. The germline V and J ends were trimmed by 0 bases and 7 bases, with 11 bases remaining between them.

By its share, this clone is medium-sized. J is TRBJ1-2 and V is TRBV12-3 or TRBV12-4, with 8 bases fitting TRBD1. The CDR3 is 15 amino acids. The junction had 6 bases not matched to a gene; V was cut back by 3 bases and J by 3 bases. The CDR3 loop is CASSFPGGQDYGYTF. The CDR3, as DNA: TGTGCCAGCAGTTTCCCAGGGGGCCAGGACTATGGCTACACCTTC.

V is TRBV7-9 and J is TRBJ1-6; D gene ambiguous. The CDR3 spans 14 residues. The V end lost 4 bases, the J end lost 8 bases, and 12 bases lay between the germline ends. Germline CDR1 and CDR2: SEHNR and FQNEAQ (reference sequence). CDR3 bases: TGTGCCAGCAGCTCGGAGACGATGGATTCACCCCTCCACTTT. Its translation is CASSSETMDSPLHF.

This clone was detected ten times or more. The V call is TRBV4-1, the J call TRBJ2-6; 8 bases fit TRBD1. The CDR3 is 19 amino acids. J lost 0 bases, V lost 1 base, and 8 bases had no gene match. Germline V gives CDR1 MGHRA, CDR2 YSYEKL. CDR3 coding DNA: TGCGCCAGCAGCCAAGTGGGCAGGGGGCGCCTCTCTGGGGCCAACGTCCTGACTTTC. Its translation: CASSQVGRGRLSGANVLTF.

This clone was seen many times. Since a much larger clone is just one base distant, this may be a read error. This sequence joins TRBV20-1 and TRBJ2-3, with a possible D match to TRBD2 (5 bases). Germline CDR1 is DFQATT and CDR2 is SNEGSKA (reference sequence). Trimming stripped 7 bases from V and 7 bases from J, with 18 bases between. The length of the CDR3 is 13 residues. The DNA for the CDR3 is TGCAGTGGTGGGAGTAGCAGGAAGAATACGCAGTATTTT. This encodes CSGGSSRKNTQYF.

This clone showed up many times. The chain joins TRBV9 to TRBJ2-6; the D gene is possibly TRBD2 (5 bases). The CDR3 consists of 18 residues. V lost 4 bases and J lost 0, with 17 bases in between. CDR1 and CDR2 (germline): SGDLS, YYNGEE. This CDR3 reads CASSPTGRAGSGANVLTF. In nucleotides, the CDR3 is TGTGCCAGCAGCCCTACCGGTAGGGCGGGCTCTGGGGCCAACGTCCTGACTTTC. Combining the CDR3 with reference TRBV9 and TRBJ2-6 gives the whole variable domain DSGVTQTPKHLITATGQRVTLRCSPRSGDLSVYWYQQSLDQGLQFLIQYYNGEERAKGNILERFSAQQFPDLHSELNLSSLELGDSALYFCASSPTGRAGSGANVLTFGAGSRLTVL.

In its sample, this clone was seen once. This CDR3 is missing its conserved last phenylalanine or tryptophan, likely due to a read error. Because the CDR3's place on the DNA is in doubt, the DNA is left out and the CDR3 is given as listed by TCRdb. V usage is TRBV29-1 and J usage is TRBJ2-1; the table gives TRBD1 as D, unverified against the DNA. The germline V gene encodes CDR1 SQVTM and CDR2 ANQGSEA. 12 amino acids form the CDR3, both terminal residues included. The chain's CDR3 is CSVEWGANQQLV.

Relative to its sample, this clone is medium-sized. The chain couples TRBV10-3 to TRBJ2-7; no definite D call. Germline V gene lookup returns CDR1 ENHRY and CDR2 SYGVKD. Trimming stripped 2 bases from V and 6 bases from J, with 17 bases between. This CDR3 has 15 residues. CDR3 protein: CAISEAELFGSEQYF. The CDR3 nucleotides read TGTGCCATCAGTGAGGCAGAACTATTTGGTTCCGAGCAGTACTTC.

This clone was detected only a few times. CDR3 nucleotides: TGCGCCAGCAGGCCTCAGGGCTTAGGGGTCTACGAGCAGTACTTC. Translating gives CASRPQGLGVYEQYF. V is TRBV10-2 and J is TRBJ2-7, with D possibly TRBD1 on 5 matching bases. Germline V gene data show CDR1 as WSHSY and CDR2 as SAAADI. The V gene lost 6 bases and the J gene lost 3 bases, with 18 bases spanning the gap. This CDR3 region has 15 residues.

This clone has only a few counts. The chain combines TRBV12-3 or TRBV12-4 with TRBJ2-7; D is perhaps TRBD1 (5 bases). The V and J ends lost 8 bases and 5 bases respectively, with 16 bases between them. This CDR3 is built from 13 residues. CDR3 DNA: TGTGCCAGCCGAACGGCAGGGCAAAACGAGCAGTACTTC. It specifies CASRTAGQNEQYF.

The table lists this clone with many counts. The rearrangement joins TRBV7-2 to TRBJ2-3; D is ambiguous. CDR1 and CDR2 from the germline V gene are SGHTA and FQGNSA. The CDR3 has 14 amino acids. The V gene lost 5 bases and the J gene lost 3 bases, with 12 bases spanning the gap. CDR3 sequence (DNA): TGTGCCAGCAGCCCTTACGAGAGAACAGATACGCAGTATTTT. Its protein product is CASSPYERTDTQYF.

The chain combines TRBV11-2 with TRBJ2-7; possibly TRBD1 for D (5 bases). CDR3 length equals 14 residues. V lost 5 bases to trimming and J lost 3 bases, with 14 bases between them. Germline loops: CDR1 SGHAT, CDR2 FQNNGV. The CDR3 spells CASSHTDTFYEQYF. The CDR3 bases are TGTGCCAGCAGCCACACGGACACATTCTACGAGCAGTACTTC.

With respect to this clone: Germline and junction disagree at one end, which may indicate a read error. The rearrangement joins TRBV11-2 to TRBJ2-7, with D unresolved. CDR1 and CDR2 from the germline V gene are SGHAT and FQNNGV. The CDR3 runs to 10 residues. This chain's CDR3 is CVSRPVEQYF. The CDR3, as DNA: TGTGTCAGCAGACCGGTCGAGCAGTACTTC.

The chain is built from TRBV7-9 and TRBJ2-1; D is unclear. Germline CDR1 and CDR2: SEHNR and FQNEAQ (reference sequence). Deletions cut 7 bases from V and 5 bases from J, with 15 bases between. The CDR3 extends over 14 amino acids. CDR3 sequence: CASTLSPGHNEQFF. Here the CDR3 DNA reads TGTGCCAGCACCCTGTCCCCGGGCCACAATGAGCAGTTCTTC.

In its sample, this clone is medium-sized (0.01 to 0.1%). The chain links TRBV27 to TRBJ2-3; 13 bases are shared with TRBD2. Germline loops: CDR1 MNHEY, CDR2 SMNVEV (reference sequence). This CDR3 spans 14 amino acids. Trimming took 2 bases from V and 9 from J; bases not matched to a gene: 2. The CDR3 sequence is CASSLQLAGGTQYF. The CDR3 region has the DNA TGTGCCAGCAGTTTACAACTAGCGGGAGGGACGCAGTATTTT.

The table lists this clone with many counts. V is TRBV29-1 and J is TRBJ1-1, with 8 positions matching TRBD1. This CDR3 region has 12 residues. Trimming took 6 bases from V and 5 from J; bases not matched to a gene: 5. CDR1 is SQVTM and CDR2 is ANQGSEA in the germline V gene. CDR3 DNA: TGCAGCGTAACAGGGGGTGGGACTGAAGCTTTCTTT. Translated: CSVTGGGTEAFF.

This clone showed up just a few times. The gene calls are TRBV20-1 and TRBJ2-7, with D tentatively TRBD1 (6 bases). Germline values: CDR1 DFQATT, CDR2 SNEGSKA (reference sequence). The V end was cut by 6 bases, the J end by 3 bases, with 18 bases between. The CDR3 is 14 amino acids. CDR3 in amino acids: CSALLTGGGYEQYF. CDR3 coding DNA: TGCAGTGCCCTTCTGACAGGTGGGGGCTACGAGCAGTACTTC.

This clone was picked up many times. CDR3 sequence reads: CASSEFTEGTGELFF. CDR3 sequence (DNA): TGTGCCAGCAGTGAATTTACCGAAGGCACCGGGGAGCTGTTTTTT. The chain links TRBV25-1 to TRBJ2-2; D remains unclear. The CDR3 covers 15 residues. CDR1 is MGHDK and CDR2 is SYGVNS in the germline V gene. V was clipped by 1 base and J by 4 bases, with 10 bases between them.

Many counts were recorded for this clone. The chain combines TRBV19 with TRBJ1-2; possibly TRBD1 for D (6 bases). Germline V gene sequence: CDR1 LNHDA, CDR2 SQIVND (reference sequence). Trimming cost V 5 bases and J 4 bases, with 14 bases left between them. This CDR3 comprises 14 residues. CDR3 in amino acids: CASSLQGGGYGYTF. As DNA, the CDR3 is TGTGCCAGTAGTTTACAGGGAGGAGGCTATGGCTACACCTTC.

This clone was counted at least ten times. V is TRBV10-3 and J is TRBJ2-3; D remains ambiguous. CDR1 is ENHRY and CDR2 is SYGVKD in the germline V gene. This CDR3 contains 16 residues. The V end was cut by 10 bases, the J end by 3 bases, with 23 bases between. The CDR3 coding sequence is TGTGCCACCAGATCTGTCCCCCAGGCCCCAACAGATACGCAGTATTTT. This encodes CATRSVPQAPTDTQYF.

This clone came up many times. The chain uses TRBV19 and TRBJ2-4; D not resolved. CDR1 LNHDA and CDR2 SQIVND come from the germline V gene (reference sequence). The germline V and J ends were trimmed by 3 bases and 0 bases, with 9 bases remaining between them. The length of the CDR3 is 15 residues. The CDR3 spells CASSIRHLAKNIQYF. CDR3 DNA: TGTGCCAGTAGTATTAGACATCTAGCCAAAAACATTCAGTACTTC.

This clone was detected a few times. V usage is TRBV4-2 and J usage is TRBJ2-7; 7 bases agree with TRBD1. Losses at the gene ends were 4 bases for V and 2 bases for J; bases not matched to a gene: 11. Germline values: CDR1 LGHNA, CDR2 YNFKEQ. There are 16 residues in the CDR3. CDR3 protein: CASSPTDSTGTYEQYF. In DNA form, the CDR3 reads TGTGCCAGCAGCCCCACCGACTCGACAGGGACCTACGAGCAGTACTTC.

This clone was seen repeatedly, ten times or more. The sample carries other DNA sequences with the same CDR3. The CDR3 region has the DNA TGCAGTGCTAGCAGGGCAGATACGCAGTATTTT. Its translation: CSASRADTQYF. The genes are TRBV20-1 and TRBJ2-3, with D perhaps TRBD1 (5 bases). This CDR3 spans 11 amino acids. Between the trimmed V and J ends, which lost 3 bases and 4 bases, there was a span of 5 bases. The germline CDR1 and CDR2 sequences are DFQATT and SNEGSKA (reference sequence).

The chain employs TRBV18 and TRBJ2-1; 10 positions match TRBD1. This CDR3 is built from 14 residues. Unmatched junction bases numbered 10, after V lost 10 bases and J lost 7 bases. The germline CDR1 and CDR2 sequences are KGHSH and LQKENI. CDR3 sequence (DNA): TGTGCCACTCACTTGGACAGGGGGACGAATGAGCAGTTCTTC. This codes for CATHLDRGTNEQFF.

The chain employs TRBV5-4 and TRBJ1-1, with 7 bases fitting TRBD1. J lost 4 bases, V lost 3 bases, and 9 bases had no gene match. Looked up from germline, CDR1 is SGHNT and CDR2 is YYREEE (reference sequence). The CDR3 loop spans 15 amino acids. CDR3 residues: CASSSRTGVSTEAFF. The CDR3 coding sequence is TGTGCCAGCAGCTCACGAACAGGGGTGTCCACTGAAGCTTTCTTT. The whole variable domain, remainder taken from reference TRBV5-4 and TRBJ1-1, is ETGVTQSPTHLIKTRGQQVTLRCSSQSGHNTVSWYQQALGQGPQFIFQYYREEENGRGNFPPRFSGLQFPNYSSELNVNALELDDSALYLCASSSRTGVSTEAFFGQGTRLTVV.

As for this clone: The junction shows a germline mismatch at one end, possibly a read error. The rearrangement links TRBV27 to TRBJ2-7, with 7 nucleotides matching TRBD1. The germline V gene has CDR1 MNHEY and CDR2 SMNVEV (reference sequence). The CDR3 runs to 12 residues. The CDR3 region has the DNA TGTGCCAGCATTTCCAGGACAGGAGAGCATTACTTC. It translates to CASISRTGEHYF.

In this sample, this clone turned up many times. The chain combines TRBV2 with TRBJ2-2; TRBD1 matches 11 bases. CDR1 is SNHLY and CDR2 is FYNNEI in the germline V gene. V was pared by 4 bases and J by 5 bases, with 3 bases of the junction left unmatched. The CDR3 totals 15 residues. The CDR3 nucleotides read TGTGCCAGCAGTGGACGGGACAGGGGGACCGGGGAGCTGTTTTTT. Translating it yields CASSGRDRGTGELFF.

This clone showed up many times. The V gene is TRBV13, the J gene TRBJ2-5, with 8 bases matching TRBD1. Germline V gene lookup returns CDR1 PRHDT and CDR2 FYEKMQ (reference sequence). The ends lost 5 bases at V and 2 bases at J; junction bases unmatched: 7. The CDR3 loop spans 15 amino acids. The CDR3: CASSLTGTGQETQYF. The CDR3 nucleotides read TGTGCCAGCAGCCTTACCGGGACAGGTCAAGAGACCCAGTACTTC.

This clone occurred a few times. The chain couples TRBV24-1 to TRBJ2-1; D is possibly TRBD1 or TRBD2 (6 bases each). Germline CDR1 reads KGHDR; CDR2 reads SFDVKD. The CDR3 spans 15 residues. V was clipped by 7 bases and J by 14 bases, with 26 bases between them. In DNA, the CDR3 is TGTGCCACCAGCGATGGATACGGCGGGACATCAGAGAAGTTCTTC. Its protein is CATSDGYGGTSEKFF.